This T cell receptor beta chain appears in the sequencing data of a study of T-cell memory formation after mild COVID-19. In the case of this clonotype: What it binds is not known.

Overall study results and limits: Certain responding clones were present in pre-infection memory, suggesting participation of cross-reactive memory. Day 15 to 85 contracting clones showed balanced CD4/CD8; later expanders leaned CD4+.

5'RACE with constant-segment primers yielded barcoded, UMI-tagged TCR alpha and TCR beta cDNA libraries. TCRdb reprocessed the 5' RACE reads via MiXCR and lists one record per CDR3 protein. The table shows around 340,000 distinct CDR3 sequences, with approximately 15% occurring only once. V lost 6 bases and J lost 4; bases outside the gene matches: 5. Germline CDR1 reads SGHKS; CDR2 reads YYEKEE (reference sequence). This CDR3 region has 14 residues. Sequencing was done on a sample of PBMCs or a T cell subset sorted from them (not recorded which). V gene TRBV5-5 combines with J gene TRBJ2-2; 8 bases fit TRBD2. This TCR came from a man between 18 and 35 years old who had mild COVID-19 (a few samples of this study predate the infection). Cell type and time point are not known. The DNA of the CDR3 is TGTGCCAGCACGGGGGGGCATGGCACCGGGGAGCTGTTTTTT. The encoded protein is CASTGGHGTGELFF.